This T cell receptor (beta chain) was observed in a study of blood T cell repertoires in COVID-19. The overall study: COVID-19 samples collected from the United States, Italy and Spain covered acute and convalescent phases.

Assay used: immunoSEQ multiplex PCR; TCRdb lists only in-frame clones, some missing. This table holds 160,000 or so clones, 80% to 85% found once. This CDR3 region has 15 residues. Unmatched junction bases numbered 12, after V lost 6 bases and J lost 5 bases. Germline CDR1 MDHEN, CDR2 SYDVKM. This sequence was found in a woman between 50 and 59 years old who had recovered from COVID-19. V gene TRBV28 combines with J gene TRBJ2-7, with TRBD2 matching 8 bases. The sequencing sample was made of PBMCs or T cells enriched from blood (not recorded which). CDR3 region: CASRAGTSRANEQYF. Here the CDR3 DNA reads TGTGCCAGCAGAGCAGGGACTAGTAGGGCCAACGAGCAGTACTTC.